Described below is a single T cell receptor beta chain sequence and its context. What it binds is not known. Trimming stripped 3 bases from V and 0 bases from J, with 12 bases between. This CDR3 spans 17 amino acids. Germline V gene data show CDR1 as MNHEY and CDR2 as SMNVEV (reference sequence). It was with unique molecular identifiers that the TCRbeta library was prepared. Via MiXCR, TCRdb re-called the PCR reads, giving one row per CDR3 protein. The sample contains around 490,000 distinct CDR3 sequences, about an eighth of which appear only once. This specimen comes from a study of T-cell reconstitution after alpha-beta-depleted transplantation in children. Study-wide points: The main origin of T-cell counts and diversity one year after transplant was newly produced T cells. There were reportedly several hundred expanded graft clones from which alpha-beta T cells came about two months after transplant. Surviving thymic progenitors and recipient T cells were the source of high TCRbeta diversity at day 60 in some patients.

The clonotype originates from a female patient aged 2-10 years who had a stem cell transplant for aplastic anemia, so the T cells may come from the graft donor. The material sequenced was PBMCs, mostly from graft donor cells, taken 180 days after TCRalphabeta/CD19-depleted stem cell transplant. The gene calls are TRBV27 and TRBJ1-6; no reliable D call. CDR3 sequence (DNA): TGTGCCAGCAGTTTTGGAGGTCTCAGCTCCTATAATTCACCCCTCCACTTT. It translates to CASSFGGLSSYNSPLHF.